A selection of T cell receptor beta chains follows, all from one sample in a study of spatial heterogeneity in lung cancer. Using its own MiXCR run on the 5' RACE reads, TCRdb lists one record per CDR3 protein. The sample yields 12,000 or so distinct CDR3 sequences, approximately 6.2% seen once. The sample here was normal lung tissue next to the tumor, taken at surgery. The receptors come from a male donor with early-stage non-small cell lung cancer. Each CDR3 is given with its conserved first and last residue. Fields, in order: D gene, J gene, V gene, clone size, CDR3 protein, CDR3 DNA. D genes are given only for firm matches. Clone size is stated in some rows and not others, as once, few, many or a class when expanded.

D gene: TRBD2; J gene: TRBJ2-3; V gene: TRBV6-1; clone size: many; CDR3 protein: CASRLAGHDRHDTQYF; CDR3 DNA: TGTGCCAGTAGACTAGCGGGCCACGATCGTCACGATACGCAGTATTTT
D gene: .; J gene: TRBJ1-5; V gene: TRBV6-1; clone size: medium-sized; CDR3 protein: CASSEDMGRINQPQHF; CDR3 DNA: TGTGCCAGCAGTGAAGATATGGGCAGAATCAATCAGCCCCAGCATTTT
D gene: TRBD2; J gene: TRBJ2-7; V gene: TRBV9; clone size: few; CDR3 protein: CASSVAPSGGEQYF; CDR3 DNA: TGTGCCAGCAGCGTGGCCCCGTCGGGAGGCGAGCAGTACTTC
D gene: .; J gene: TRBJ1-6; V gene: TRBV27; clone size: many; CDR3 protein: CASSRGGPLHF; CDR3 DNA: TGTGCCAGCAGCCGCGGGGGACCCCTCCACTTT
D gene: TRBD1; J gene: TRBJ2-3; V gene: TRBV7-9; clone size: .; CDR3 protein: CASSVLGQGMNGDPQYF; CDR3 DNA: TGTGCCAGCAGCGTACTCGGACAGGGGATGAACGGGGATCCGCAGTATTTT
D gene: TRBD1; J gene: TRBJ1-1; V gene: TRBV5-5; clone size: few; CDR3 protein: CASSSPGQAKNTEAFF; CDR3 DNA: TGTGCCAGCAGCTCCCCCGGACAGGCCAAGAACACTGAAGCTTTCTTT
D gene: TRBD2; J gene: TRBJ2-3; V gene: TRBV24-1; clone size: many; CDR3 protein: CATSDSRLAGADTQYF; CDR3 DNA: TGTGCCACCAGTGATTCCCGACTAGCGGGGGCGGATACGCAGTATTTT
D gene: TRBD2; J gene: TRBJ2-3; V gene: TRBV29-1; clone size: many; CDR3 protein: CSVNGLAGGPDTQYF; CDR3 DNA: TGCAGCGTCAACGGACTAGCGGGAGGACCAGATACGCAGTATTTT
D gene: .; J gene: TRBJ1-6; V gene: TRBV6-5; clone size: many; CDR3 protein: CASNPRTSRAYNSPLHF; CDR3 DNA: TGTGCCAGCAACCCGAGGACATCTCGGGCCTATAATTCACCCCTCCACTTT
D gene: .; J gene: TRBJ2-3; V gene: TRBV27; clone size: many; CDR3 protein: CASSLQLFPPGHGGTDTQYF; CDR3 DNA: TGTGCCAGCAGTTTACAATTATTCCCCCCAGGTCACGGAGGCACAGATACGCAGTATTTT
D gene: .; J gene: TRBJ2-1; V gene: TRBV11-3; clone size: few; CDR3 protein: CASSPRAGSYNEQFF; CDR3 DNA: TGTGCCAGCAGCCCTCGGGCAGGCTCCTACAATGAGCAGTTCTTC
D gene: TRBD1; J gene: TRBJ1-1; V gene: TRBV30; clone size: many; CDR3 protein: CALGTGAFMNTEAFF; CDR3 DNA: TGTGCTCTCGGGACAGGGGCCTTCATGAACACTGAAGCTTTCTTT
D gene: .; J gene: TRBJ2-7; V gene: TRBV20-1; clone size: many; CDR3 protein: CSAMGFAYEQYF; CDR3 DNA: TGCAGTGCTATGGGGTTTGCCTACGAGCAGTACTTC
D gene: .; J gene: TRBJ1-4; V gene: TRBV7-9; clone size: medium-sized; CDR3 protein: CASSLDREVEKLFF; CDR3 DNA: TGTGCCAGCAGCTTAGACAGGGAGGTTGAAAAACTGTTTTTT
D gene: TRBD2; J gene: TRBJ2-1; V gene: TRBV20-1; clone size: few; CDR3 protein: CSATTSGGQVSYNEQFF; CDR3 DNA: TGCAGTGCTACGACTAGCGGGGGCCAAGTATCCTACAATGAGCAGTTCTTC
D gene: .; J gene: TRBJ2-2; V gene: TRBV2; clone size: medium-sized; CDR3 protein: CASEFSYTGELFF; CDR3 DNA: TGTGCCAGCGAGTTTAGCTACACCGGGGAGCTGTTTTTT
D gene: .; J gene: TRBJ1-5; V gene: TRBV7-2; clone size: many; CDR3 protein: CASSVGMVPGAEPQHF; CDR3 DNA: TGTGCCAGCAGCGTTGGTATGGTTCCGGGAGCTGAGCCCCAGCATTTT
D gene: TRBD1; J gene: TRBJ2-3; V gene: TRBV2; clone size: many; CDR3 protein: CASRSSRGLTDTQYF; CDR3 DNA: TGTGCCAGCCGAAGTTCCAGGGGGCTCACAGATACGCAGTATTTT
D gene: TRBD2; J gene: TRBJ2-3; V gene: TRBV4-3; clone size: .; CDR3 protein: CASSQDGTSGSVTDTQYF; CDR3 DNA: TGCGCCAGCAGCCAAGATGGGACTAGCGGGAGTGTCACAGATACGCAGTATTTT
D gene: TRBD2; J gene: TRBJ2-1; V gene: TRBV7-9; clone size: many; CDR3 protein: CASSLGWDYSYNEQFF; CDR3 DNA: TGTGCCAGCAGCTTAGGCTGGGACTACTCCTACAATGAGCAGTTCTTC
D gene: .; J gene: TRBJ1-1; V gene: TRBV27; clone size: .; CDR3 protein: CASSLYGTKRRSTEAFF; CDR3 DNA: TGTGCCAGCAGTTTATATGGGACAAAAAGGAGGTCCACTGAAGCTTTCTTT
D gene: .; J gene: TRBJ2-5; V gene: TRBV3-1; clone size: many; CDR3 protein: CASSQDPAFLQETQYF; CDR3 DNA: TGTGCCAGCAGCCAAGATCCGGCCTTCCTTCAAGAGACCCAGTACTTC
D gene: .; J gene: TRBJ2-5; V gene: TRBV2; clone size: few; CDR3 protein: CASKWEPGETQYF; CDR3 DNA: TGTGCGAGCAAGTGGGAGCCGGGGGAGACCCAGTACTTC
D gene: .; J gene: TRBJ1-5; V gene: TRBV6-1; clone size: .; CDR3 protein: CASTEGSGLGYDQPQHF; CDR3 DNA: TGTGCCAGCACCGAGGGGTCGGGACTTGGTTATGATCAGCCCCAGCATTTT
D gene: .; J gene: TRBJ2-6; V gene: TRBV7-9; clone size: many; CDR3 protein: CASSPPRGSGANVLTF; CDR3 DNA: TGTGCCAGCAGCCCACCGAGAGGGTCTGGGGCCAACGTCCTGACTTTC
D gene: .; J gene: TRBJ2-4; V gene: TRBV30; clone size: large; CDR3 protein: CAWSLKIIAKNIQYF; CDR3 DNA: TGTGCCTGGAGTCTCAAGATTATAGCCAAAAACATTCAGTACTTC
D gene: .; J gene: TRBJ1-6; V gene: TRBV15; clone size: few; CDR3 protein: CATSRETSGSPLHF; CDR3 DNA: TGTGCCACCAGCAGAGAAACGTCAGGATCACCCCTCCACTTT
D gene: .; J gene: TRBJ1-1; V gene: TRBV6-2/TRBV6-3; clone size: few; CDR3 protein: CASSWTTNTEAFF; CDR3 DNA: TGTGCCAGCAGTTGGACAACTAACACTGAAGCTTTCTTT
D gene: .; J gene: TRBJ2-3; V gene: TRBV10-3; clone size: few; CDR3 protein: CAISPPSADTQYF; CDR3 DNA: TGTGCCATCAGCCCGCCTTCAGCGGATACGCAGTATTTT
D gene: .; J gene: TRBJ2-5; V gene: TRBV7-2; clone size: few; CDR3 protein: CASSLWGQETQYF; CDR3 DNA: TGTGCCAGCAGCTTATGGGGACAAGAGACCCAGTACTTC
D gene: TRBD2; J gene: TRBJ2-3; V gene: TRBV20-1; clone size: many; CDR3 protein: CSARDQTSGRATFWDTQYF; CDR3 DNA: TGCAGTGCTAGAGATCAGACTAGCGGGAGAGCTACGTTCTGGGATACGCAGTATTTT
D gene: TRBD1; J gene: TRBJ2-2; V gene: TRBV10-3; clone size: medium-sized; CDR3 protein: CAINDRGAGELFF; CDR3 DNA: TGTGCCATCAATGACAGGGGCGCCGGGGAGCTGTTTTTT
D gene: .; J gene: TRBJ1-6; V gene: TRBV20-1; clone size: medium-sized; CDR3 protein: CSARELDKPNQSPLHF; CDR3 DNA: TGCAGTGCTAGAGAGTTGGACAAGCCTAATCAGTCACCCCTCCACTTT
D gene: TRBD1; J gene: TRBJ1-6; V gene: TRBV7-3; clone size: .; CDR3 protein: CASSSGQFNSPLHF; CDR3 DNA: TGTGCCAGCAGCTCGGGACAGTTTAATTCACCCCTCCACTTT
D gene: .; J gene: TRBJ1-1; V gene: TRBV30; clone size: many; CDR3 protein: CAWSKQANTEAFF; CDR3 DNA: TGTGCCTGGAGTAAGCAGGCCAACACTGAAGCTTTCTTT
D gene: .; J gene: TRBJ1-2; V gene: TRBV6-5; clone size: .; CDR3 protein: CASRKGLLYGYTF; CDR3 DNA: TGTGCCAGCAGGAAGGGTCTTCTTTATGGCTACACCTTC
D gene: TRBD2; J gene: TRBJ2-1; V gene: TRBV3-1; clone size: many; CDR3 protein: CASSRLAGHNEQFF; CDR3 DNA: TGTGCCAGCAGTCGACTAGCGGGGCACAATGAGCAGTTCTTC
D gene: .; J gene: TRBJ2-3; V gene: TRBV5-6; clone size: few; CDR3 protein: CASSLGTTYTDTQYF; CDR3 DNA: TGTGCCAGCAGCTTGGGGACTACCTACACAGATACGCAGTATTTT
D gene: TRBD2; J gene: TRBJ2-1; V gene: TRBV6-1; clone size: many; CDR3 protein: CASSPGTTGRNEQFF; CDR3 DNA: TGTGCCAGCAGTCCCGGGACTACGGGGAGGAATGAGCAGTTCTTC
D gene: .; J gene: TRBJ1-6; V gene: TRBV28; clone size: .; CDR3 protein: CATSRAGSSYNSPLHF; CDR3 DNA: TGTGCCACCTCACGGGCCGGGAGCTCCTATAATTCACCCCTCCACTTT
D gene: .; J gene: TRBJ1-2; V gene: TRBV4-2; clone size: .; CDR3 protein: CASSGANYGYTF; CDR3 DNA: TGTGCCAGCAGTGGCGCTAACTATGGCTACACCTTC